This T cell receptor beta chain derives from a study of read filtering for tumor transcriptome and immune sequencing. Study overall: Revised staging placed eight or nine patients in R-ISS I, 15 to 20 in II, about 7 in III. The study's findings and limits: Compared with RNA-seq, IR-seq gave much higher clonotype depth and reliability. In IR-seq, single-read clonotypes were roughly 80% of clonotypes but about 3.5% of reads.

There are 17 residues in the CDR3. V was pared by 2 bases and J by 0 bases, with 4 bases of the junction left unmatched. Germline-derived CDR1 and CDR2 are DFQATT and SNEGSKA (reference sequence). This clonotype came up a few times. Its antigen is unknown. Molecular barcoded adaptors covering alpha/delta and beta/gamma chains were used on about 390 ng RNA. From the reads, TCRdb called clonotypes with MiXCR, one entry per CDR3 protein. The sample has some 140,000 distinct CDR3 sequences; about 12% are singletons. V usage is TRBV20-1 and J usage is TRBJ2-2; 12 positions agree with TRBD2. This TCR was sampled from a donor at least 40 years old with multiple myeloma. The sequenced sample was a population of CD138-negative cells sorted from bone marrow. The CDR3 DNA reads TGCAGTGCTAGACGCCTAGCGGGAGGGCCGAACACCGGGGAGCTGTTTTTT. Residues: CSARRLAGGPNTGELFF.